Following are 8 T cell receptor beta chains from one sample sequenced in a study of regulatory T cells in long-lasting Graves disease. With iRepertoire HTBI primers and Arm-PCR of CDR3 regions, TCR beta libraries were built. TCRdb reprocessed the multiplex PCR reads with MiXCR, giving one entry per CDR3 protein. The data contain about 470,000 distinct CDR3 sequences, roughly 20% of them seen just once; the ten biggest clones take up 7.8%. The time point denotes: persistent/refractory GD, antithyroid drugs over 5 years with positive TRAb. There was RNA extracted from PBMCs, and the TCR library was made from it. The sequenced sample was peripheral blood mononuclear cells (PBMCs), obtained when the disease was refractory, from a patient treated with antithyroid drugs. These receptors were obtained from a female donor with Graves disease.

This clonotype has a count of ten or more. V usage is TRBV28 and J usage is TRBJ2-2; possible D gene TRBD2, 6 bases. The V end lost 8 bases, the J end lost 4 bases, and 26 bases lay between the germline ends. Germline V lookup: CDR1 MDHEN, CDR2 SYDVKM. The CDR3 consists of 18 residues. The CDR3 bases are TGTGCCAGCGCTGTCGATGGCATAGGGACTGCGTCCACCGGGGAGCTGTTTTTT. Its translation: CASAVDGIGTASTGELFF.

V and J are TRBV4-2 and TRBJ1-6, with D possibly matching TRBD1 (5 bases). The CDR3 spans 16 residues. Looked up from germline, CDR1 is LGHNA and CDR2 is YNFKEQ. Trimming shortened V by 0 bases and J by 6 bases, and 12 bases separated the two germline ends. CDR3 DNA: TGTGCCAGCAGCCAAGAGTCAGGGCTGTCTAATTCACCCCTCCACTTT. Amino acids: CASSQESGLSNSPLHF.

This clonotype has a count of ten or more. V and J are TRBV27 and TRBJ2-5; 8 positions agree with TRBD2. The CDR3 has 16 amino acids. Germline CDR1 is MNHEY and CDR2 is SMNVEV (reference sequence). Germline trimming cut 3 bases from V and 4 bases from J; bases unmatched to any gene: 10. The CDR3 loop reads CASSFPSGGGRETQYF. In DNA, the CDR3 is TGTGCCAGCAGTTTCCCCTCGGGGGGGGGACGAGAGACCCAGTACTTC.

The rearrangement joins TRBV19 to TRBJ1-1; D gene ambiguous. Germline V CDR1 and CDR2: LNHDA, SQIVND (reference sequence). Trimming removed 8 bases from V and 5 bases from J, with 12 bases in between. The length of the CDR3 is 12 residues. As DNA, the CDR3 is TGTGCCAGTTCAGAACAGAGGACTGAAGCTTTCTTT. As protein: CASSEQRTEAFF.

The chain is built from TRBV6-5 and TRBJ2-7; D uncertain. Germline loops: CDR1 MNHEY, CDR2 SVGAGI. With 0 bases removed from V and 3 bases from J, the gap between germline ends came to 12 bases. This CDR3 is built from 15 residues. The CDR3 sequence: CASSYSLAAGYEQYF. The CDR3 region has the DNA TGTGCCAGCAGTTACTCTTTGGCGGCAGGCTACGAGCAGTACTTC.

This clonotype was recorded at least ten times. V gene TRBV28 combines with J gene TRBJ2-5; TRBD2 agrees at 8 bases. Germline V gene sequence: CDR1 MDHEN, CDR2 SYDVKM. V dropped 7 bases and J dropped 7; count of bases not matched to a gene: 14. The CDR3 sequence is 15 residues long. The chain's CDR3 is CASTTSEAGGGTQYF. The CDR3 DNA sequence: TGTGCCAGCACTACCTCTGAGGCGGGAGGAGGGACCCAGTACTTC. The variable domain in full, with the rest retrieved from reference TRBV28 and TRBJ2-5, is DVKVTQSSRYLVKRTGEKVFLECVQDMDHENMFWYRQDPGLGLRLIYFSYDVKMKEKGDIPEGYSVSREKKERFSLILESASTNQTSMYLCASTTSEAGGGTQYFGPGTRLLVL.

This clonotype was picked up many times. This chain links TRBV28 with TRBJ2-6; tentative D call: TRBD2 (5 bases). Per germline, CDR1 MDHEN and CDR2 SYDVKM. Trimming shortened V by 2 bases and J by 13 bases, and 21 bases separated the two germline ends. The CDR3 is 16 residues long. CDR3 sequence: CASSLKLGPRSGVLTF. CDR3 in DNA: TGTGCCAGCAGTTTAAAACTTGGGCCTCGATCGGGAGTCCTGACTTTC.

There are many counts of this clonotype. CDR3 DNA sequence: TGCAGTGCTAGAAACAGGGATTCTGGGGCCAACGTCCTGACTTTC. Translation: CSARNRDSGANVLTF. The V gene is TRBV20-1, the J gene TRBJ2-6, with a weak D call TRBD1 (6 bases). There are 15 residues in the CDR3. V was shortened by 2 bases and J by 1 base, with 9 bases between the two germline ends. Germline CDR1 DFQATT, CDR2 SNEGSKA (reference sequence).